The entry that follows covers one TCR beta chain sequence. Its specificity is unknown. The sample is drawn from a study of early T cells in non-severe SARS-CoV-2 infection. Study information: Chains from this unsorted whole-blood bulk RNA could not be paired.

Germline V lookup: CDR1 MNHNS, CDR2 SASEGT. The CDR3 runs 12 residues. The V gene end was trimmed by 6 bases and the J gene end by 11 bases; junction bases not matched to a gene: 7. The TCR library protocol was used to attach unique molecular identifiers. These identifiers were attached to individual cDNA molecules. From the 5' RACE reads, TCRdb called clonotypes with MiXCR, one entry per CDR3 protein. The sample has 75,000 to 80,000 distinct CDR3 sequences, approximately 15% seen once. Whole-study findings and limits: There was a bias toward anti-spike CD8 responses in VDJdb matching, which missed private and CD4 specificities.

This TCR came from an adult who was a healthcare worker with PCR-confirmed SARS-CoV-2 infection or an uninfected control (not recorded which). The chain uses TRBV6-1 and TRBJ2-1, with 7 bases fitting TRBD2. The specimen was whole blood. The CDR3 here is CASRMPGGKQFF. The CDR3 bases are TGTGCCAGCAGGATGCCGGGAGGTAAGCAGTTCTTC.